This TCR beta chain was profiled in a study of glioma-infiltrating T cells after dendritic cell vaccination. For the study at large: Patients received autologous tumor lysate-pulsed dendritic cell vaccination between about 2003 and 2012. Dendritic cells derived from monocytes and pulsed with autologous tumor lysate formed the vaccine.

Time point indicated: after dendritic cell vaccination, including at tumor progression/relapse. No glioblastoma patient carried an isocitrate dehydrogenase mutation. Germline CDR1 and CDR2: SGHTA and FQGNSA. V was shortened by 2 bases and J by 5 bases, with 12 bases between the two germline ends. This CDR3 has 15 amino acids. The primer mix had 60 V beta and 13 J beta primers. The data were produced by immunoSEQ multiplex PCR, yet TCRdb's version contains in-frame clones alone and is incomplete. The sample holds tens of thousands of clones, around 86% seen once. The clonotype originates from a human donor with glioblastoma. Sequencing used blood, obtained after dendritic cell vaccination. This chain links TRBV7-2 with TRBJ2-2; D may be TRBD2 (6 bases). CDR3 nucleotides: TGTGCCAGCAGCTTACGGGGACTCGGGACCGGGGAGCTGTTTTTT. Translation gives CASSLRGLGTGELFF. The complete variable domain, with remaining parts taken from reference TRBV7-2 and TRBJ2-2, reads GAGVSQSPSNKVTEKGKDVELRCDPISGHTALYWYRQSLGQGLEFLIYFQGNSAPDKSGLPSDRFSAERTGGSVSTLTIQRTQQEDSAVYLCASSLRGLGTGELFFGEGSRLTVL.